These T cell receptor beta chains were read from a single sample in a study of blood T cell repertoires in COVID-19. Clones were sequenced by immunoSEQ multiplex PCR, and TCRdb holds only the in-frame ones, with some missing. The table has hundreds of thousands of clones, approximately 91% seen once. The sample comprised PBMCs or T cells enriched from blood (not recorded which). The source is a woman aged 35 to 49 who had recovered from COVID-19. Both conserved end residues are part of each CDR3. The D gene is left open where the match is weak. A clone size is listed for some rows: how often the clone was seen (once, few, many), or a class if it is expanded.

d_gene	v_gene	j_gene	abundance	CDR3aa	CDR3nt
-	TRBV7-3	TRBJ2-4	once	CASSLGTENIQYF	TGTGCCAGCAGCCTCGGGACTGAAAACATTCAGTACTTC
TRBD2	TRBV6-5	TRBJ2-7	few	CASRRSVAGYYEQYF	TGTGCCAGCAGGCGGTCGGTAGCGGGTTACTACGAGCAGTACTTC
-	TRBV2	TRBJ1-1	-	CASRMLGANTEAFF	TGTGCCAGCAGGATGCTGGGGGCGAACACTGAAGCTTTCTTT
TRBD1	TRBV28	TRBJ1-5	-	CASSLDRGVNQPQHF	TGTGCCAGCAGTTTAGACAGGGGAGTCAATCAGCCCCAGCATTTT
-	TRBV11-2	TRBJ2-7	-	CASSSSTGSYEQYF	TGTGCCAGCAGCTCCTCCACAGGGTCCTACGAGCAGTACTTC
-	TRBV4-1	TRBJ1-3	-	CASSQPVGQGGNTIYF	TGCGCCAGCAGCCAACCTGTGGGGCAGGGCGGAAACACCATATATTTT
-	TRBV5-1	TRBJ2-2	-	CASSLDRANTGELFF	TGCGCCAGCAGCTTGGACAGGGCGAACACCGGGGAGCTGTTTTTT
-	TRBV6-2/TRBV6-3	TRBJ1-1	-	CASSRDIFEAFF	TGTGCCAGCAGTCGGGACATCTTTGAAGCTTTCTTT
TRBD2	TRBV7-2	TRBJ2-3	-	CASIWAGGGTDTQYF	TGTGCCAGCATCTGGGCGGGAGGAGGGACAGATACGCAGTATTTT
TRBD1	TRBV15	TRBJ1-2	-	CATSRRTGGSYGYTF	TGTGCCACCAGCAGAAGGACAGGCGGGTCCTATGGCTACACCTTC
-	TRBV28	TRBJ1-3	-	CASSLGDGGRGNTIYF	TGTGCCAGCAGTTTAGGGGATGGGGGCCGAGGAAACACCATATATTTT
-	TRBV11-1	TRBJ2-2	once	CASSSRGTGELFF	TGTGCCAGCAGCTCGCGAGGCACCGGGGAGCTGTTTTTT
TRBD2	TRBV7-9	TRBJ2-7	-	CASSPSGGSYEQYF	TGTGCCAGCAGCCCTAGCGGGGGATCCTACGAGCAGTACTTC
-	TRBV7-2	TRBJ2-7	-	CASSSADRRGGEQYF	TGTGCCAGCAGCTCAGCGGACAGAAGAGGAGGCGAGCAGTACTTC
TRBD1	TRBV7-2	TRBJ1-5	-	CASSLGDRALGVPQPQHF	TGTGCCAGCAGCTTAGGGGACAGGGCCCTAGGAGTCCCGCAGCCCCAGCATTTT
TRBD1	TRBV9	TRBJ1-1	-	CASSLGDRNMNTEAFF	TGTGCCAGCAGCCTAGGGGACAGAAACATGAACACTGAAGCTTTCTTT
-	TRBV19	TRBJ1-6	-	CASTPQGSYNSPLHF	TGTGCCAGTACCCCTCAGGGGTCCTATAATTCACCCCTCCACTTT